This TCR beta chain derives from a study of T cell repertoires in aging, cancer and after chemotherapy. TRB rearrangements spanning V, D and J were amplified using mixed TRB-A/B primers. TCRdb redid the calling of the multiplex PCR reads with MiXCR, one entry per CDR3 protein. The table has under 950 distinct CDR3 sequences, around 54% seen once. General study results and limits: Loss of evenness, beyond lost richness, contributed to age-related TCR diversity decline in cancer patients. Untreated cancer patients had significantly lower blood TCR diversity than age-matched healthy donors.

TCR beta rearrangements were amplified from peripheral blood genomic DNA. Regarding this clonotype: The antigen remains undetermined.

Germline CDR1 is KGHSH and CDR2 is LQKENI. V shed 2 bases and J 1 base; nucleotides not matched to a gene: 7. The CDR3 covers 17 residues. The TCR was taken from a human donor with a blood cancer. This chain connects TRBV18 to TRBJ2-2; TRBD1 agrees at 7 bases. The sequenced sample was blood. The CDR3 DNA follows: TGTGCCAGCTCACCATCGGACAGGACCTTGAACACCGGGGAGCTGTTTTTT. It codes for CASSPSDRTLNTGELFF.